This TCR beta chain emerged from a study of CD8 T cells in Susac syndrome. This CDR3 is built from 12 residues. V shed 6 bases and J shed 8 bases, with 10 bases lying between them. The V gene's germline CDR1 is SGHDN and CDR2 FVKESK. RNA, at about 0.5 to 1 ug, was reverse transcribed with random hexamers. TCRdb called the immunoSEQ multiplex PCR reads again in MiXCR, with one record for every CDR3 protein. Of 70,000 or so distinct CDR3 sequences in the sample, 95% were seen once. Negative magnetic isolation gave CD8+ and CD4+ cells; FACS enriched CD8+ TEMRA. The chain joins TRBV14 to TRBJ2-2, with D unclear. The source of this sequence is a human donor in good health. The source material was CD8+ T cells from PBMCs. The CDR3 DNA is TGTGCCAGCAGAGAAACCGGAGGGGAGCTGTTTTTT. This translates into CASRETGGELFF.